This T cell receptor (beta chain) is from a study of T-cell reconstitution after alpha-beta-depleted transplantation in children. There are a few counts of this clonotype. J was trimmed by 6 bases and V by 5 bases; bases with no gene match: 6. CDR3 size: 15 residues. Germline loops: CDR1 SEHNR, CDR2 FQNEAQ (reference sequence). As it was prepared, the TCRbeta library received unique molecular identifiers. Via MiXCR, TCRdb re-called the PCR reads, giving one row per CDR3 protein. The profile shows some 500,000 distinct CDR3 sequences, about 31% of them singletons. V usage is TRBV7-9 and J usage is TRBJ2-1; the match to TRBD2 covers 11 bases. The sequenced sample was PBMCs from the stem cell graft donor, obtained from the stem cell graft. This receptor was taken from a human donor who donated a stem cell graft to a child with aplastic anemia. The CDR3 loop reads CASSPRLAGINEQFF. CDR3 sequence (DNA): TGTGCCAGCAGCCCGCGACTAGCGGGAATCAATGAGCAGTTCTTC.